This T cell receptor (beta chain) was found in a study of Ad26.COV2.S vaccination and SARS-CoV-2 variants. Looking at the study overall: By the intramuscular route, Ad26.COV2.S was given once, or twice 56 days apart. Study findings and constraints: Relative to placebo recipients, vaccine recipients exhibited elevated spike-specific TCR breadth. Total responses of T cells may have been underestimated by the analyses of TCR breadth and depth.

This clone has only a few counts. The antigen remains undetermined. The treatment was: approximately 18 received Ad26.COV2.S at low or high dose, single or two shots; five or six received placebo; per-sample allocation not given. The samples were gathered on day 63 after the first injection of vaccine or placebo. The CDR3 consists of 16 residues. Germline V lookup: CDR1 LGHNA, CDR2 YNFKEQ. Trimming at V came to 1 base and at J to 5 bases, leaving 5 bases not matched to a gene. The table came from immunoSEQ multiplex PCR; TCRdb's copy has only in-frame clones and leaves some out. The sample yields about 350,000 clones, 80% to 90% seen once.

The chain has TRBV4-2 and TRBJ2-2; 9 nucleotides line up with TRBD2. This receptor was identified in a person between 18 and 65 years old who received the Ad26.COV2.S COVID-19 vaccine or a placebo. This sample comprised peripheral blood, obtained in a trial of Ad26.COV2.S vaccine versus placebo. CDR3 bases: TGTGCCAGCAGCCAAGGAACCCTAGCGGGAACCGGGGAGCTGTTTTTT. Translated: CASSQGTLAGTGELFF.